Listed here are 8 T cell receptor beta chains from one sample, sequenced in a study of T-cell reconstitution after alpha-beta-depleted transplantation in children. For TCRbeta, the library was prepared with unique molecular identifiers. TCRdb reanalysed the PCR reads using MiXCR and keeps one entry per CDR3 protein. The sample holds around 580,000 distinct CDR3 sequences; 23% are singletons and the top ten take 11% to 15%. The sequenced sample was PBMCs, mostly from graft donor cells, obtained 360 days after TCRalphabeta/CD19-depleted stem cell transplant. These receptors were obtained from a boy in the first two years of life who had a stem cell transplant for acute myeloid leukemia, so the T cells may come from the graft donor.

This clonotype came up a few times. This chain connects TRBV7-9 to TRBJ2-7; D might be TRBD2 (6 bases). Trimming removed 2 bases at V and 4 bases at J, with 15 bases between. This CDR3 is built from 15 residues. From germline, CDR1 is SEHNR and CDR2 FQNEAQ (reference sequence). Here the CDR3 DNA reads TGTGCCAGCAGCTTATCGGCGGGATTCCTTTACGAGCAGTACTTC. It yields the protein CASSLSAGFLYEQYF.

The chain carries TRBV20-1 and TRBJ2-7, with 9 bases that match TRBD2. Looked up from germline, CDR1 is DFQATT and CDR2 is SNEGSKA (reference sequence). Germline trimming cut 3 bases from V and 2 bases from J; bases unmatched to any gene: 11. The CDR3 totals 16 residues. The CDR3 here is CSASASGGHLTYEQYV. CDR3 nucleotide sequence: TGCAGTGCTAGCGCCAGCGGGGGGCACCTTACCTACGAGCAGTACGTC.

Concerning this clonotype itself: Its ends do not fully match the called genes, so a read error is possible. The chain carries TRBV27 and TRBJ2-1; D is unresolved. Germline lookup yields CDR1 MNHEY and CDR2 SMNVEV (reference sequence). The CDR3 runs to 14 residues. The CDR3 nucleotides are TGTGCCAGCAGTTTCCCCGGGCCATACAAAGAGCAGTTCTTC. It codes for CASSFPGPYKEQFF.

This clonotype was seen more than once but under ten times. The V call is TRBV20-1, the J call TRBJ2-3; a weak D match, TRBD1 (5 bases). The V end was cut by 3 bases, the J end by 5 bases, with 15 bases between. The CDR3 is made up of 14 amino acids. Germline CDR1 reads DFQATT; CDR2 reads SNEGSKA (reference sequence). In DNA form, the CDR3 reads TGCAGTGCTAGGTCTGGGGCGGTAGGAGATACGCAGTATTTT. This translates into CSARSGAVGDTQYF.

The chain carries TRBV27 and TRBJ2-3; TRBD2 might be the D (6 bases). Germline V lookup: CDR1 MNHEY, CDR2 SMNVEV (reference sequence). Deletions cut 6 bases from V and 3 bases from J, with 19 bases between. This CDR3 is 16 amino acids long. The CDR3 region has the DNA TGTGCCAGCAGAGCCCTAAGGCGGGGTGGGACAGATACGCAGTATTTT. This encodes CASRALRRGGTDTQYF.

As for this clonotype: One end of the junction does not line up with germline, which may come from a read error. The V and J genes are TRBV10-1 and TRBJ2-1; maybe TRBD1 (5 bases). The length of the CDR3 is 14 residues. In germline, CDR1 is WNHNN, CDR2 SYGVQD (reference sequence). DNA for the CDR3: TGCGCCAGCAGTCCTTGGGGCTCCAACAATGAGCAGTTCTTC. Translated, it gives CASSPWGSNNEQFF.

This clonotype occurred a few times. The chain couples TRBV20-1 to TRBJ2-7; D possibly corresponds to TRBD1 (5 bases). V shed 1 base and J shed 6 bases, with 7 bases lying between them. This CDR3 is 11 amino acids long. CDR1 and CDR2 (germline): DFQATT, SNEGSKA (reference sequence). The CDR3 DNA is TGCAGTGCTAGAGCAGGGTTCGAGCAGTACTTC. This translates into CSARAGFEQYF.

The chain combines TRBV7-8 with TRBJ2-3; maybe TRBD2 (6 bases). In germline, CDR1 is SGHVS, CDR2 FQNEAQ. The CDR3 spans 18 residues. V was clipped by 2 bases and J by 3 bases, with 21 bases between them. The CDR3 region is CASSLSSGWVGRTDTQYF. The CDR3 nucleotides read TGTGCCAGCAGCTTAAGCTCAGGGTGGGTAGGGAGGACAGATACGCAGTATTTT. Filled out from reference TRBV7-8 and TRBJ2-3, the complete variable domain reads GAGVSQSPRYKVAKRGQDVALRCDPISGHVSLFWYQQALGQGPEFLTYFQNEAQLDKSGLPSDRFFAERPEGSVSTLKIQRTQQEDSAVYLCASSLSSGWVGRTDTQYFGPGTRLTVL.